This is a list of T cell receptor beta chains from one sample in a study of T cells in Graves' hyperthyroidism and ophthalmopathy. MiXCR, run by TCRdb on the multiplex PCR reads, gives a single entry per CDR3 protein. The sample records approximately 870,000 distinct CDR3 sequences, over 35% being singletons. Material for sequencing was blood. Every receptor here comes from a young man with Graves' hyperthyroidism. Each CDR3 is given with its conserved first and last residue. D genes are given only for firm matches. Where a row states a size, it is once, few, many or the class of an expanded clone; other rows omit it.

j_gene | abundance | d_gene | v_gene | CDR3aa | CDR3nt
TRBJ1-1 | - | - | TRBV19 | CASSPVGANTEAFF | TGTGCCAGTAGTCCCGTCGGGGCCAACACTGAAGCTTTCTTT
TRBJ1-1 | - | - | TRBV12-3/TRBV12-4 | CASSLLQGGEAFF | TGTGCCAGCAGTCTTCTACAGGGAGGGGAAGCTTTCTTT
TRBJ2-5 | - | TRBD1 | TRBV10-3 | CAISDGQGQGTQYF | TGTGCCATCAGTGACGGACAGGGGCAAGGGACCCAGTACTTC
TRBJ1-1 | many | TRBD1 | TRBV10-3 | CAIRGQGLEAFF | TGTGCCATCAGAGGACAGGGCCTTGAAGCTTTCTTT
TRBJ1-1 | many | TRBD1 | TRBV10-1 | CASTNGQANTEAFF | TGCGCCAGCACAAACGGACAGGCGAACACTGAAGCTTTCTTT
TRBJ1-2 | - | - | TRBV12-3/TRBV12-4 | CASSLAGVNGYTF | TGTGCCAGCAGTTTAGCCGGGGTTAATGGCTACACCTTC
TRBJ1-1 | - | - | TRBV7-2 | CASSWGWTENTEAFF | TGTGCCAGCAGCTGGGGTTGGACCGAGAACACTGAAGCTTTCTTT
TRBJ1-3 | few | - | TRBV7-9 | CASSLLDSSGNTIYF | TGTGCCAGCAGCTTATTGGACAGCTCTGGAAACACCATATATTTT
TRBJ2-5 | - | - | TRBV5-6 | CASSFGGVVETQYF | TGTGCCAGCAGCTTTGGAGGGGTGGTAGAGACCCAGTACTTC
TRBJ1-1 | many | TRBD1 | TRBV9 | CASSAPDRLATEAFF | TGTGCCAGCAGCGCGCCGGACAGGTTGGCCACTGAAGCTTTCTTT
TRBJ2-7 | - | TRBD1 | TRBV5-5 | CASRFGQGGIYEQYF | TGTGCCAGCAGGTTCGGACAGGGGGGAATCTACGAGCAGTACTTC
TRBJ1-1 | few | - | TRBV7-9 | CASSLGLGGTEAFF | TGTGCCAGCAGCTTAGGGTTGGGGGGAACTGAAGCTTTCTTT
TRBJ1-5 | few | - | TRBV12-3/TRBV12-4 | CASSLAFRGDQPQHF | TGTGCCAGCAGTTTAGCATTCAGGGGTGATCAGCCCCAGCATTTT
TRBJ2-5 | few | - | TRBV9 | CASSVEGFQETQYF | TGTGCCAGCAGCGTAGAAGGGTTTCAAGAGACCCAGTACTTC
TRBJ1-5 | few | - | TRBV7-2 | CASSSNSAGPPGAQHF | TGTGCCAGCAGCTCTAATTCAGCGGGGCCTCCAGGGGCCCAGCATTTT
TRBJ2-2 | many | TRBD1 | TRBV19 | CASSTGGSNTGELFF | TGTGCCAGTAGTACAGGGGGTTCGAACACCGGGGAGCTGTTTTTT
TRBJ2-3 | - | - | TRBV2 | CASSDSTDTQYF | TGTGCCAGCAGTGACAGCACAGATACGCAGTATTTT
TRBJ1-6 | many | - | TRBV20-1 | CSARDLGVVNSPLHF | TGCAGTGCTAGAGATCTCGGGGTAGTCAATTCACCCCTCCACTTT
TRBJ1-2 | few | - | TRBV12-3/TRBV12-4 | CASTMWGADYGYTF | TGTGCCAGCACCATGTGGGGGGCCGACTATGGCTACACCTTC
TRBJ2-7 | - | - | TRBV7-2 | CASSRGAGKYF | TGTGCCAGCAGCCGCGGGGCAGGGAAGTACTTC
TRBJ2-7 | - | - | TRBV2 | CASSFRTTDEQYF | TGTGCCAGCAGTTTCCGGACTACCGACGAGCAGTACTTC
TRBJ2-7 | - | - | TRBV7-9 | CASSVPSGTSTYEQYF | TGTGCCAGCAGCGTCCCCTCCGGGACGTCTACCTACGAGCAGTACTTC
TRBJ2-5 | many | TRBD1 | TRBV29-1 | CSGTGTGGFEETQYF | TGCAGCGGTACCGGGACAGGGGGCTTTGAGGAGACCCAGTACTTC
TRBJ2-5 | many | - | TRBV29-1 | CSVVGGWEETQYF | TGCAGCGTTGTCGGCGGGTGGGAAGAGACCCAGTACTTC
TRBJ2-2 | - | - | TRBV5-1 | CASSWDPPNTGELFF | TGCGCCAGCAGCTGGGATCCACCAAACACCGGGGAGCTGTTTTTT
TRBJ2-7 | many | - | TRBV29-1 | CSVAKGPYEQYF | TGCAGCGTTGCAAAGGGCCCCTACGAGCAGTACTTC
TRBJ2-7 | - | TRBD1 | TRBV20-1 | CSALTGGSYEQYF | TGCAGTGCTCTGACAGGGGGCAGCTACGAGCAGTACTTC
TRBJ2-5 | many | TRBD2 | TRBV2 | CASKSGTTETQYF | TGTGCCAGCAAGAGCGGGACCACAGAGACCCAGTACTTC
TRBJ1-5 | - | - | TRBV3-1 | CASSRWDTREPQHF | TGTGCCAGCAGCCGCTGGGACACTCGGGAGCCCCAGCATTTT
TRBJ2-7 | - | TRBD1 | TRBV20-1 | CSARESVGTGAEQYF | TGCAGTGCTAGAGAATCTGTGGGGACAGGGGCCGAGCAGTACTTC
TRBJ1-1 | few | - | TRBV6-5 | CASSPPGLGGTEAFF | TGTGCCAGCAGTCCCCCAGGGTTAGGGGGGACTGAAGCTTTCTTT
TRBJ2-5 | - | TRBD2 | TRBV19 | CASSTDRTSGRETQYF | TGTGCCAGTAGCACCGACCGGACTAGCGGGAGGGAGACCCAGTACTTC
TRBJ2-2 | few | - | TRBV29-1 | CSVEDLSGDEELFF | TGCAGCGTTGAAGATCTGTCCGGGGATGAGGAGCTGTTTTTT
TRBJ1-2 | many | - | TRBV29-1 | CSVGVNYGYTF | TGCAGCGTTGGAGTTAACTATGGCTACACCTTC
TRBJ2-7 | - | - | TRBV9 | CASSVDTGGYEQYF | TGTGCCAGCAGCGTAGACACTGGGGGCTACGAGCAGTACTTC
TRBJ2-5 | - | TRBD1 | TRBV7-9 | CASSLRDRGAQETQYF | TGTGCCAGCAGCTTACGGGACAGGGGGGCCCAAGAGACCCAGTACTTC
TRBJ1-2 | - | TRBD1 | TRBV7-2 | CASSLAGQGIGGYTF | TGTGCCAGCAGCTTAGCCGGACAGGGGATAGGAGGCTACACCTTC
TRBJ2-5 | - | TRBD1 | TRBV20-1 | CSARDLRTGQETQYF | TGCAGTGCTAGAGATTTGCGGACAGGACAAGAGACCCAGTACTTC
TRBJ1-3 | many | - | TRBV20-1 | CSASQIGGNTIYF | TGCAGTGCTAGCCAGATCGGCGGAAACACCATATATTTT
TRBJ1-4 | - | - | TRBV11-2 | CASSLDSGSEKLFF | TGTGCCAGCAGCTTAGATTCGGGAAGCGAAAAACTGTTTTTT
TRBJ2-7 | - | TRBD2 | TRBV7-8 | CASSPPLALLSYEQYF | TGTGCCAGCAGCCCTCCACTAGCGCTCCTTTCCTACGAGCAGTACTTC
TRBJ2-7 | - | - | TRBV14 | CASSQGGPPRYF | TGTGCCAGCAGCCAAGGAGGGCCGCCGAGGTACTTC